Shown below are 9 T cell receptor beta chains from a single sample sequenced in a study of cytomegalovirus exposure and HLA in healthy donors. The PCR used 60 Vbeta and 13 Jbeta primers. Clones were sequenced by immunoSEQ multiplex PCR, and TCRdb holds only the in-frame ones, with some missing. The profile covers about 190,000 clones, with around 67% appearing a single time and around 3.3% taken by the ten largest. Sequenced material: PBMCs. Receptors were obtained from a woman under 40 in good health and CMV-seropositive.

This clone has only one observation. V usage is TRBV9 and J usage is TRBJ2-7; 10 nucleotides align to TRBD2. The CDR3 extends over 14 amino acids. From germline, CDR1 is SGDLS and CDR2 YYNGEE. Losses at the gene ends were 2 bases for V and 6 bases for J; bases not matched to a gene: 5. This CDR3 is CASSVLAGETEQYF. In DNA, the CDR3 is TGTGCCAGCAGCGTTCTAGCGGGAGAGACCGAGCAGTACTTC.

This clone was counted once. J is TRBJ2-7 and V is TRBV5-6; 7 bases line up with TRBD1. Germline V gene data show CDR1 as SGHDT and CDR2 as YYEEEE. Losses at the gene ends were 4 bases for V and 7 bases for J; bases not matched to a gene: 11. The CDR3 consists of 14 residues. CDR3 region: CASSGPGQDLEQYF. In nucleotides, the CDR3 is TGTGCCAGCAGCGGCCCCGGACAGGACCTGGAGCAGTACTTC.

The chain couples TRBV29-1 to TRBJ2-1, with TRBD2 identical over 9 bases. CDR3 length: 15 amino acids. Germline assignment: CDR1 SQVTM and CDR2 ANQGSEA. V was clipped by 5 bases and J by 7 bases; unmatched bases: 12. The CDR3 bases are TGCAGCGTTCCTGGTCCTAGCGGGATCCGTAATGAGCAGTTCTTC. Translated, it gives CSVPGPSGIRNEQFF.

The chain joins TRBV7-9 to TRBJ2-5; 7 bases agree with TRBD1. The V gene end was trimmed by 5 bases and the J gene end by 5 bases; junction bases not matched to a gene: 11. The CDR3 loop spans 15 amino acids. In germline, CDR1 is SEHNR, CDR2 FQNEAQ (reference sequence). The CDR3 region has the DNA TGTGCCAGCAGCCAACCGACAGGGCGTGGTGAGACCCAGTACTTC. Translated: CASSQPTGRGETQYF.

Only one count was recorded for this clone. The gene calls are TRBV15 and TRBJ1-1, with 8 bases lining up with TRBD1. CDR1 and CDR2 (germline): LNHNV, YYDKDF (reference sequence). The CDR3 runs 13 residues. After removal of 5 bases from V and 3 bases from J, the junction contained 2 bases not matched to a gene. The CDR3 spells CATSLTGDTEAFF. The CDR3 coding sequence is TGTGCCACCAGCTTGACAGGGGACACTGAAGCTTTCTTT.

The CDR3 sequence: CSVERPGTGEAFF. CDR3 bases: TGCAGCGTTGAACGTCCCGGGACAGGGGAAGCTTTCTTT. This sequence joins TRBV29-1 and TRBJ1-1; 9 bases map to TRBD1. Germline loops: CDR1 SQVTM, CDR2 ANQGSEA. V lost 2 bases and J lost 8; bases outside the gene matches: 6. The length of the CDR3 is 13 residues.

This clone was counted a single time. The chain employs TRBV29-1 and TRBJ2-1; TRBD2 matches at 10 bases. Germline CDR1 is SQVTM and CDR2 is ANQGSEA. The CDR3 runs 19 residues. After removal of 3 bases from V and 4 bases from J, the junction contained 18 bases not matched to a gene. CDR3 loop: CSVEEGTSGDTFPYNEQFF. DNA of the CDR3: TGCAGCGTTGAGGAGGGCACTAGCGGGGACACCTTTCCTTACAATGAGCAGTTCTTC.

The chain uses TRBV28 and TRBJ2-1; D is unclear. Trimming left V 6 bases short and J 0 bases short, with 21 bases between. CDR1 MDHEN and CDR2 SYDVKM come from the germline V gene. CDR3 length: 18 amino acids. CDR3 region: CASSPPVNSLSSYNEQFF. In DNA form, the CDR3 reads TGTGCCAGCAGCCCCCCCGTGAATTCTCTAAGCTCCTACAATGAGCAGTTCTTC.

The rearrangement uses TRBV18 and TRBJ2-5, with D unclear. Germline V lookup: CDR1 KGHSH, CDR2 LQKENI. The length of the CDR3 is 14 residues. V was shortened by 1 base and J by 4 bases, with 10 bases between the two germline ends. The CDR3 region is CASSPLISGETQYF. For the CDR3, the DNA is TGTGCCAGCTCACCACTTATCTCCGGAGAGACCCAGTACTTC.